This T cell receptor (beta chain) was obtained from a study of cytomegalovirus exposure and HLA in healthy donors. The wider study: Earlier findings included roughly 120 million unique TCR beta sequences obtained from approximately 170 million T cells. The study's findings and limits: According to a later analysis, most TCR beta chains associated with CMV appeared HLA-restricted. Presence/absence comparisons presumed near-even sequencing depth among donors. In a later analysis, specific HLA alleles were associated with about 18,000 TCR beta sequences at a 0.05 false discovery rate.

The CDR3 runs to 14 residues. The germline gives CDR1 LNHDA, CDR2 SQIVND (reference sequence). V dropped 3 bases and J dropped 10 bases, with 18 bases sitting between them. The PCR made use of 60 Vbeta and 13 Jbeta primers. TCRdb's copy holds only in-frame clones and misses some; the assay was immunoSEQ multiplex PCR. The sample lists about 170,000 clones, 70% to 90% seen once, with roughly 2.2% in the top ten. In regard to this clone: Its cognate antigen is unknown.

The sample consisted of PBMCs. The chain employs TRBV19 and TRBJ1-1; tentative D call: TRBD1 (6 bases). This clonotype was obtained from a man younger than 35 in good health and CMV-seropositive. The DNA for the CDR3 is TGTGCCAGTAGTATCCCCCCACAGGGACGCGGAGCTTTCTTT. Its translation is CASSIPPQGRGAFF.